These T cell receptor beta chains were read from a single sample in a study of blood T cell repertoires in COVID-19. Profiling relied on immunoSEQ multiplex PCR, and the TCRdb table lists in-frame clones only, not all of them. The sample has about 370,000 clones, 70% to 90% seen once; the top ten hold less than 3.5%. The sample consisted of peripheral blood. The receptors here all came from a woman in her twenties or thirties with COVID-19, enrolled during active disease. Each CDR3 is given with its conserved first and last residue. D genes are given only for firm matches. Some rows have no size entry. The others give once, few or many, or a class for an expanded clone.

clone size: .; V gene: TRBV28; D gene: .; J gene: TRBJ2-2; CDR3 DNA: TGTGCCAGCTACCGGTTAAGCGGGGAGCTGTTTTTT; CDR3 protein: CASYRLSGELFF
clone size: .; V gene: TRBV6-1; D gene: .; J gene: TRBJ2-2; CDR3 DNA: TGTGCCAGCAGTGACTTCCAGGGGAGCTACACCGGGGAGCTGTTTTTT; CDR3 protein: CASSDFQGSYTGELFF
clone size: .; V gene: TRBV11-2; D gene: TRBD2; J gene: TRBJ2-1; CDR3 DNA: TGTGCCAGCAGCTGGGGACTAGCGGGGGGCGAGCAGTTCTTC; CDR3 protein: CASSWGLAGGEQFF
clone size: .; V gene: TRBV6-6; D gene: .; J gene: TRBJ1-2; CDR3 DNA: TGTGCCAGCAGGGCGGCATGGGGGGGGGATGGCTACACCTTC; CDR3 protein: CASRAAWGGDGYTF
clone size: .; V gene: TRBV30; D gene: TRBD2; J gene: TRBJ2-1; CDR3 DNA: TGTGCCTGGGGGCTAGCGGCCCCCAATGAGCAGTTCTTC; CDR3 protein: CAWGLAAPNEQFF
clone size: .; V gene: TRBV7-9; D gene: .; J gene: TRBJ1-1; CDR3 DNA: TGTGCCAGCAGCTTAGATACAGAAAACACTGAAGCTTTCTTT; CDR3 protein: CASSLDTENTEAFF
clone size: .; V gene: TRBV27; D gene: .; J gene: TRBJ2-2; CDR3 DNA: TGTGCCAGCAGTCCACAGTCGCCCGAACCGAACACCGGGGAGCTGTTTTTT; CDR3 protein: CASSPQSPEPNTGELFF
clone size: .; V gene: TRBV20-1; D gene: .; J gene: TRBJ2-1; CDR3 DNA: TGCAGTGCTAGTAATCCGAGAGGTCTTGCCTTTACCTACAATGAGCAGTTCTTC; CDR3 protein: CSASNPRGLAFTYNEQFF
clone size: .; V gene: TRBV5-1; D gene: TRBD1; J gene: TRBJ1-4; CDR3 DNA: TGCGCCAGCAGCTTGCTCGGCAGGGGGACGGAAAAACTGTTTTTT; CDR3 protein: CASSLLGRGTEKLFF
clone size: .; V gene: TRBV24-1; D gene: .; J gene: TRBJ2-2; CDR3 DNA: TGTGCCACCAGTGATTCACGCGCGAACACCGGGGAGCTGTTTTTT; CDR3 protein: CATSDSRANTGELFF
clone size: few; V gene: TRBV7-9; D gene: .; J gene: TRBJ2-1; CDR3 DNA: TGTGCCAGCAGCGAGACTTGGGATGAGCAGTTCTTC; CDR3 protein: CASSETWDEQFF
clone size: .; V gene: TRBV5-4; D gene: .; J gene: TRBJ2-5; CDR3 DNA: TGTGCCAGCAGCCGGGGCGGCAGGGGACGGCAAGAGACCCAGTACTTC; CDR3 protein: CASSRGGRGRQETQYF
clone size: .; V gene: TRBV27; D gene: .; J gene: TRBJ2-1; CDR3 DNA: TGTGCCAGCACCCCCGGACTGGCCCTTCGGGGCAATGAGCAGTTCTTC; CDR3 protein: CASTPGLALRGNEQFF
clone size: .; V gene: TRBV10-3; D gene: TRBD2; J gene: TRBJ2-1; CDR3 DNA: TGTGCCATCAGTGAGACAGATCTAGCGGGCCCATTTTACAATGAGCAGTTCTTC; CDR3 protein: CAISETDLAGPFYNEQFF
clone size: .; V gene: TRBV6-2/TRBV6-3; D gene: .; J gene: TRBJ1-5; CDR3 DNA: TGTGCCAGCAGTTACGGGAGATATAGCAATCAGCCCCAGCATTTT; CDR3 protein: CASSYGRYSNQPQHF
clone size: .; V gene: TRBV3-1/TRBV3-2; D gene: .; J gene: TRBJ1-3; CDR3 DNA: TGTGCCAGCACCGCGCGCGAGGGGGTTGGAAACACCATATATTTT; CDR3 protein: CASTAREGVGNTIYF
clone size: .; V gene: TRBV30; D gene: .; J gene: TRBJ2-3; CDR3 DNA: TGTGCCTGGGACCCAGGGTACATCCCAGATACGCAGTATTTT; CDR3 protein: CAWDPGYIPDTQYF
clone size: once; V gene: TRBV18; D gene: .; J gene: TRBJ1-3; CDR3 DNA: TGTGCCAGCTCACCTGACAGCTCTGGAAACACCATATATTTT; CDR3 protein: CASSPDSSGNTIYF